This TCR beta chain appears in the sequencing data of a study of cytomegalovirus exposure and HLA in healthy donors. At the level of the study: About 200 million T cells yielded some 100 million unique TCR beta sequences, as an earlier analysis found.

V was shortened by 3 bases and J by 7 bases, with 15 bases between the two germline ends. Germline values: CDR1 LNHDA, CDR2 SQIVND (reference sequence). The CDR3 length is 14 residues. Study conclusions and caveats: Association with HLA alleles at 0.05 false discovery rate was found for 17,000 or so TCR beta sequences in a later analysis. A later analysis by the authors found several of the most significant clusters apparently linked to common viral pathogens. The classifier reportedly diagnosed cytomegalovirus status with high sensitivity and specificity.

Amplification used 60 Vbeta primers and 13 Jbeta primers. Produced via immunoSEQ multiplex PCR; TCRdb's table is partial and in-frame only. The table has about 170,000 clones, over 65% seen once. A word on this clone: The antigen is undetermined.

The chain carries TRBV19 and TRBJ1-2; D is unresolved. The sample taken for sequencing was PBMCs. The TCR was taken from a man aged 40-49 years in good health and CMV-seropositive. The CDR3 DNA reads as TGTGCCAGTAGTATGACTGGTCCGACGGTTGGCTACACCTTC. Protein product: CASSMTGPTVGYTF.